The 17 T cell receptor beta chains given below trace back to one sample, sequenced in a study of tumor and adjacent non-tumor tissue in lung cancer. No cell sorting was done before RNA was extracted from the tissue. Distant lung tissue was collected more than 3 cm away from the tumor edge. A modified ARM-PCR protocol with three rounds of nested PCR amplified TCRbeta. TCRdb processed the multiplex PCR reads anew with MiXCR; each CDR3 protein has one entry. In the table there are 70,000 to 95,000 distinct CDR3 sequences, approximately 82% of which are singletons. Sequenced sample: distant non-tumor lung tissue. The source is a man aged 70 or older with non-small cell lung cancer.

About this clonotype: This may come from a read error, since a much larger clone is one base off. The V and J genes are TRBV6-2 or TRBV6-3 and TRBJ1-5; 11 nucleotides align to TRBD1. CDR3 length: 15 amino acids. CDR1 MNHEY and CDR2 SVGEGT come from the germline V gene. The CDR3 sequence: CASSYSGQGVQPQLF. CDR3 bases: TGTGCCAGCAGTTACTCGGGACAGGGGGTTCAGCCCCAGCTTTTT.

On this clonotype: A much more abundant neighbour one base away suggests this may be a read error. The chain couples TRBV20-1 to TRBJ2-1; D remains unclear. Trimming shortened V by 4 bases and J by 6 bases, and 13 bases separated the two germline ends. The germline V gene has CDR1 DFQATT and CDR2 SNEGSKA (reference sequence). The CDR3 spans 13 residues. CDR3 in DNA: TGCAGTGCTATCCGTATTGGGTTCAATGAGCAGTTCTTC. It encodes CSAIRIGFNEQFF.

This clonotype was picked up many times. The V gene is TRBV5-4, the J gene TRBJ2-2; 7 positions match TRBD1. The junction had 8 bases not matched to a gene; V was cut back by 4 bases and J by 2 bases. CDR1 is SGHNT, CDR2 YYREEE, per germline (reference sequence). This CDR3 is built from 16 residues. The CDR3 reads CASSLWTGHNTGELFF. The DNA for the CDR3 is TGTGCCAGCAGCCTTTGGACAGGCCATAACACCGGGGAGCTGTTTTTT.

Details on this clonotype: In this CDR3 the conserved last residue, phenylalanine or tryptophan, is missing, so a read error is likely. The CDR3 sequence: CASSPPGGVTDTQYL. The CDR3 bases are TGTGCCAGCAGTCCCCCGGGCGGGGTCACAGATACGCAGTATCTT. V and J are TRBV28 and TRBJ2-3; maybe TRBD2 (6 bases). CDR1 is MDHEN, CDR2 SYDVKM, per germline. CDR3 size: 15 residues. V gave up 5 bases and J gave up 2 bases, with 14 bases separating them.

J is TRBJ2-3 and V is TRBV6-1; D unclear. CDR1 MNHNS and CDR2 SASEGT come from the germline V gene. There are 16 residues in the CDR3. CDR3 DNA sequence: TGTGCAAGAAGTGAAAATAAGGGAAAGGGAACAGATAAGAAGTATTTT. This gives the protein CARSENKGKGTDKKYF.

This clonotype was seen ten or more times. The V call is TRBV7-9, the J call TRBJ2-3; unclear D gene. Germline V gene data show CDR1 as SEHNR and CDR2 as FQNEAQ (reference sequence). The CDR3 spans 14 residues. V dropped 7 bases and J dropped 4 bases, with 15 bases sitting between them. The CDR3 is CASNPSGAADTQYF. The CDR3 DNA is TGTGCCAGCAACCCAAGTGGAGCCGCAGATACGCAGTATTTT.

This clonotype was seen once. V usage is TRBV23-1 and J usage is TRBJ1-6; D is ambiguous. TRBV23-1 is assigned to the ORF class and has an uncertain function. There are 15 residues in the CDR3. V gave up 11 bases and J gave up 10 bases, with 24 bases separating them. The CDR3 protein is CAFYTHRVAKSPLHF. CDR3 DNA: TGCGCCTTCTATACCCACCGGGTGGCTAAATCACCCCTCCACTTT.

This clonotype was detected only a few times. The rearrangement links TRBV6-6 to TRBJ2-1; 7 bases agree with TRBD2. The length of the CDR3 is 17 residues. The germline V gene has CDR1 MNHNY and CDR2 SVGAGI (reference sequence). The V and J ends lost 5 bases and 9 bases, in that order; junction bases with no gene match: 19. The DNA for the CDR3 is TGTGCCAGCAGTAACCAGGGACTAACGGGAGGCGTAGGTGAGCAGTTCTTC. Translated, it gives CASSNQGLTGGVGEQFF.

Comments on this clonotype: In this CDR3 the conserved last residue, phenylalanine or tryptophan, is missing, so a read error is likely. The J gene is TRBJ2-5, the V gene TRBV6-6; weak D call: TRBD2 (5 bases). The V end was cut by 5 bases, the J end by 5 bases, with 12 bases between. There are 13 residues in the CDR3. Germline CDR1 is MNHNY and CDR2 is SVGAGI (reference sequence). The CDR3 nucleotides read TGTGCCAGCAGTCTCGTGAGGGATGAGACCCAGTACCTC. It codes for CASSLVRDETQYL.

To note about this clonotype: An end of the junction differs from the germline gene, which may be a read error. The V call is TRBV6-1, the J call TRBJ1-5; perhaps TRBD1 as D (5 bases). This CDR3 region has 13 residues. Germline lookup yields CDR1 MNHNS and CDR2 SASEGT. DNA for the CDR3: TGTGCCGGTAGGGGTTATAGCAATCTGCCCCAGCATTTT. Translation gives CAGRGYSNLPQHF.

The CDR3 DNA reads as TGCAGCGTTGAAGGATGTGACAGCGTTAACTATGACTATACCTTC. Amino acid sequence: CSVEGCDSVNYDYTF. The chain links TRBV29-1 to TRBJ1-2, with a possible D match to TRBD1 (5 bases). Germline CDR1 SQVTM, CDR2 ANQGSEA. The V gene lost 1 base and the J gene lost 14 bases, with 26 bases spanning the gap. The CDR3 is 15 amino acids.

In the case of this clonotype: Lacking the conserved final phenylalanine or tryptophan, this CDR3 likely reflects a read error. The DNA is omitted, as the CDR3 cannot be located on it reliably, and the CDR3 follows TCRdb's listing. V gene TRBV4-1 combines with J gene TRBJ2-7; the DNA was not compared with TRBD1, the D call given in the table. The CDR3 adds up to 16 amino acids, both ends counted. The germline V gene encodes CDR1 MGHRA and CDR2 YSYEKL. CDR3 loop: CASSRTLTGEGDEHYS.

As for this clonotype: At one end the junction does not follow the germline gene, possibly because of a read error. V is TRBV11-2 and J is TRBJ2-2; 7 nucleotides agree with TRBD1. CDR3 size: 16 residues. Germline V gene data show CDR1 as SGHAT and CDR2 as FQNNGV. The CDR3 sequence: CAISFRTGPSHGELFF. The CDR3, as DNA: TGTGCCATCAGCTTTCGGACAGGCCCTTCCCACGGGGAGCTGTTTTTT. Using reference TRBV11-2 and TRBJ2-2 for the parts outside the CDR3, the full variable domain is EAGVAQSPRYKIIEKRQSVAFWCNPISGHATLYWYQQILGQGPKLLIQFQNNGVVDDSQLPKDRFSAERLKGVDSTLKIQPAKLEDSAVYLCAISFRTGPSHGELFFGEGSRLTVL.

This clonotype was recorded many times. This may be a read error, as it is one base from a much larger clone. The CDR3 DNA reads as TGTGCCAGCGGTTACGGAGCGGTCGAGCAGTACTTC. It specifies CASGYGAVEQYF. This chain uses TRBV6-6 with TRBJ2-7, with a possible D match to TRBD2 (5 bases). There are 12 residues in the CDR3. Germline V lookup: CDR1 MNHNY, CDR2 SVGAGI (reference sequence).

In this sample, this clonotype turned up a few times. A read error is possible here, since a much larger clone lies one base away. The rearrangement uses TRBV5-5 and TRBJ1-2; D is ambiguous. Germline V gene lookup returns CDR1 SGHKS and CDR2 YYEKEE (reference sequence). The CDR3 has 14 residues. V gave up 0 bases and J gave up 6 bases, with 12 bases separating them. The CDR3 coding sequence is TGTGCCAGCAGCTTGGACAAGGGATGGGATGGCTACACCTTC. It translates to CASSLDKGWDGYTF. Full variable domain (outside the CDR3, taken from reference TRBV5-5 and TRBJ1-2): DAGVTQSPTHLIKTRGQQVTLRCSPISGHKSVSWYQQVLGQGPQFIFQYYEKEERGRGNFPDRFSARQFPNYSSELNVNALLLGDSALYLCASSLDKGWDGYTFGSGTRLTVV.

The rearrangement joins TRBV11-1 to TRBJ1-6; possible D gene TRBD1, 5 bases. This CDR3 spans 15 amino acids. Germline CDR1 reads SGHAT; CDR2 reads FQDESV (reference sequence). The V and J ends lost 4 bases and 5 bases respectively, with 12 bases between them. CDR3 nucleotides: TGTGCCAGCAGCTCCGGACAACTTGATAATTCACCCCTCCACTTT. Residues: CASSSGQLDNSPLHF.

A note on this clonotype: The junction does not match germline at one end; this may be a read error. The V gene is TRBV6-1, the J gene TRBJ2-1, with D perhaps TRBD1 (6 bases). Germline assignment: CDR1 MNHNS and CDR2 SASEGT. The CDR3 runs 17 residues. The CDR3 loop is CASSEDVGHFGYNEQFF. CDR3 nucleotide sequence: TGTGCCAGTAGTGAAGACGTGGGACACTTTGGCTACAATGAGCAGTTCTTC.